The T cell receptor beta chain under discussion was sequenced for a study of beta chain features in type 1 diabetes. Worth noting for this clone: What it binds is not known.

General observations from the study: Significant though moderate, a shortening of TCRB CDR3s appeared in all four CD4+ subsets of Type 1 diabetes patients.

Trimming removed 6 bases from V and 1 base from J; junction bases left unmatched: 5. CDR1 and CDR2 from the germline V gene are MNHEY and SVGAGI. This CDR3 is built from 15 residues. Post-sort purity exceeded 95% for all sorted populations. Expressed TCRB transcripts were sequenced because the entire RNA isolate underwent reverse transcription. Mean yield for stem cell-like memory T cell samples was some 970,000 reads. TCRdb's table, derived via immunoSEQ multiplex PCR, lists solely in-frame clones and lacks some. The table lists about 110,000 clones, 40% of them singletons, with less than 0.08% in the top ten.

The sequence was obtained from a woman between 18 and 29 years old in good health. The chain uses TRBV6-5 and TRBJ1-5; TRBD1 matches 8 bases. The sample consisted of stem cell memory CD4+ T cells from blood. Here the CDR3 reads CASRKNRGSNQPQHF. CDR3 bases: TGTGCCAGCAGGAAGAACAGGGGGAGCAATCAGCCCCAGCATTTT.